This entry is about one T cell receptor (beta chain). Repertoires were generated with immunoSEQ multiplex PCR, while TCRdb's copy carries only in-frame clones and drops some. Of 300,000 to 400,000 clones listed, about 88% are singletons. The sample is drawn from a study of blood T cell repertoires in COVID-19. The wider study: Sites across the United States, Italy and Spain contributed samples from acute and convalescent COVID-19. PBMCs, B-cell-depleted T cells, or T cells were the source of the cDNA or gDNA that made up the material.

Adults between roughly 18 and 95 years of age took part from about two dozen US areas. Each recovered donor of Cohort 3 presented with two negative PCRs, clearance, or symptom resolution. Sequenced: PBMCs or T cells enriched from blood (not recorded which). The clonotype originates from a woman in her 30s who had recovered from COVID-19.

The CDR3 bases are TGTGCCAGCAGCTTGTGGGGTCTGGGGCGAACCTACGAGCAGTACTTC. Its protein product is CASSLWGLGRTYEQYF. J is TRBJ2-7 and V is TRBV5-8; a possible D gene is TRBD1 (5 bases). Germline CDR1 reads SGHTS; CDR2 reads YDEGEE. The CDR3 has 16 amino acids. The ends were cut back, 1 base at V and 2 bases at J, with 16 bases in the middle.